Listed here is a single T cell receptor (delta chain). This clone was seen a few times. Its binding antigen is unknown. The protein given by TCRdb reflects a much larger clone and differs at residue 4 from this DNA's translation, likely from a read error; the protein shown is the DNA's translation. These data are taken from a study of gamma-delta T cells after stem cell transplantation (dated by TCRdb to the mid-2010s). The library was prepared using RT-PCR. TCRdb shows the sequencer as Illumina MiSeq. TCRdb called clones anew from the public reads via CATT; matching DNA rows were later pooled. In this sample the table shows 1,000 to 1,500 delta-chain clones, 4.5% to 5% of which occur a single time. The top ten clonotypes cover 32% of the sample. Ends trimmed: V by 6 bases, J by 1 base; bases unmatched to a gene: 14. Including cysteine and phenylalanine, the CDR3 has 18 amino acids. This entry keeps only the CDR3 DNA: 54 bases, framed from base 1. Via the germline V gene, CDR1 is GEAIGNYY and CDR2 EKD.

Input material: gamma-delta T cells. The rearrangement combines TRDV2 with TRDJ1; the junction holds 12 bases that match TRDD3. This TCR came from a human donor. It is not recorded whose cells these are; they may come from a transplant donor. The CDR3 corresponds to CACNSLKLGDTRTDKLIF. The DNA reads as follows: TGTGCCTGTAACAGCCTAAAACTGGGGGATACTCGCACCGATAAACTCATCTTT.